A selection of T cell receptor beta chains follows, all from one sample in a study of blood T cells in healthy people across ages. MiXCR, applied by TCRdb to the 5' RACE reads, yields one record per CDR3 protein. The sample contains some 1.7 million distinct CDR3 sequences, about 28% of which appear only once. Sequencing was performed on blood. The receptor source for this set is a woman in her 30s in good health. CDR3s include the opening cysteine and the closing phenylalanine or tryptophan. The D gene is left open where the match is weak. Size values are once, few and many counts, or a class for expanded clones, and some rows have none.

j_call d_call clone_size v_call cdr3_nt cdr3_aa
TRBJ1-2 NA NA TRBV27 TGTGCCAGCAGCCCGACGGGGCGCATTACCTATGGCTACACCTTC CASSPTGRITYGYTF
TRBJ1-2 TRBD1 few TRBV20-1 TGCAGTGCCCCTCAGACAGGGTACTATGGCTACACCTTC CSAPQTGYYGYTF
TRBJ2-5 TRBD2 few TRBV6-1 TGTGCCAGCAGTGAGGTCGGGGGGAACCAAGAGACCCAGTACTTC CASSEVGGNQETQYF
TRBJ2-7 TRBD1 few TRBV5-4 TGTGCCAGCAGTCCCCGCCGGACAGGGGTCGACGAGCAGTACTTC CASSPRRTGVDEQYF
TRBJ2-1 TRBD2 many TRBV20-1 TGCAGTGCTAGAGTTAGCGGGGTGGCCTTCGATGAGCAGTTCTTC CSARVSGVAFDEQFF
TRBJ2-7 NA NA TRBV6-2/TRBV6-3 TGTGCCAGCAGTAGGGGCCAGGTCGGGGAGCAGTACTTC CASSRGQVGEQYF
TRBJ2-7 NA many TRBV5-1 TGCGCCAGCAGCCATGGACAGTACTCCTACGAGCAGTACTTC CASSHGQYSYEQYF
TRBJ2-3 NA NA TRBV7-8 TGTGCCAGCAGCCCCGGTGGGGGCAGGGCAGATACGCAGTATTTT CASSPGGGRADTQYF
TRBJ1-4 NA many TRBV20-1 TGCAGTGCTAGAGATTATCGGAGGGGTGAAAAACTGTTTTTT CSARDYRRGEKLFF
TRBJ2-2 NA few TRBV27 TGTGCCAGCAGTTTGGGGAAGAACACCGGGGAGCTGTTTTTT CASSLGKNTGELFF
TRBJ1-5 NA NA TRBV10-3 TGTGCCATCAGTCCGGACTGGAATCAGCCCCAGCATTTT CAISPDWNQPQHF
TRBJ1-5 TRBD1 NA TRBV14 TGTGCCAGCAGCTTAGCCGGACAGGGCCCCCGGAACAATCAGCCCCAGCATTTT CASSLAGQGPRNNQPQHF
TRBJ2-5 NA NA TRBV5-6 TGTGCCAGCAGCCGCACATACGGGGAAGAGACCCAGTACTTC CASSRTYGEETQYF
TRBJ1-5 TRBD1 NA TRBV20-1 TGCAGTGCTAGGGGACAGGGGGCGTATCAGCCCCAGCATTTT CSARGQGAYQPQHF
TRBJ1-5 TRBD1 NA TRBV7-9 TGTGCAAGCAGCCCCGGACAGGGGGCCTATCAGCCCCAGCATTTT CASSPGQGAYQPQHF
TRBJ2-6 NA many TRBV5-6 TGTGCCAGCAAAAAACAGGGCTCTGGGGCCAACGTCCTGACTTTC CASKKQGSGANVLTF
TRBJ1-4 NA NA TRBV14 TGTGCCAGCAGCCGAGACCCGGGGGTTAATGAAAAACTGTTTTTT CASSRDPGVNEKLFF
TRBJ2-3 NA NA TRBV30 TGTGCCTGGAGTGTGATCCAAGATACGCAGTATTTT CAWSVIQDTQYF
TRBJ1-1 TRBD1 NA TRBV10-3 TGCGCCATCCGACAGGGGGGAAACACTGAAGCTTTCTTT CAIRQGGNTEAFF
TRBJ1-4 TRBD1 few TRBV12-3/TRBV12-4 TGTGCCAGCAGTCGGAACAGGGGGCCCGATGAAAAACTGTTTTTT CASSRNRGPDEKLFF
TRBJ1-4 TRBD1 NA TRBV5-1 TGCGCCAACACCCGGACAGGGTCTAATGAAAAACTGTTTTTT CANTRTGSNEKLFF
TRBJ2-1 TRBD2 few TRBV28 TGTGCCATTTCCCGGGCTAGCGGAAATGAGCAGTTCTTC CAISRASGNEQFF
TRBJ2-1 TRBD2 few TRBV20-1 TGCAGTGCTAGGACTAGCGGGATCCGGTACAATGAGCAGTTCTTC CSARTSGIRYNEQFF
TRBJ2-1 TRBD2 few TRBV7-2 TGTGCCAGCAGCCCAGGGACTAGCGGGGGCGAGCGGTTCTTC CASSPGTSGGERFF
TRBJ1-5 NA once TRBV18 TGTGCCAGCTCACCGACACCCGGGAATCAGCCCCAGCATTTT CASSPTPGNQPQHF
TRBJ1-4 NA many TRBV7-2 TGTGCCAGCAGCTTAGACTGGGGCAGTGAAAAACTGTTTTTT CASSLDWGSEKLFF
TRBJ2-5 NA NA TRBV3-1 TGTGCCAGCAGCCAAGGGCAGACGAGGAGCCAAGAGACCCAGTACTTC CASSQGQTRSQETQYF
TRBJ2-7 NA few TRBV6-2/TRBV6-3 TGTGCCAGCAGCTCGCGGGCGGGACACGAGCAGTACTTC CASSSRAGHEQYF
TRBJ2-1 NA few TRBV29-1 TGCAGCGTTGAGCCCAGACCTCTAGGTCCCTACAATGAGCAGTTCTTC CSVEPRPLGPYNEQFF
TRBJ2-7 TRBD2 many TRBV24-1 TGTGCCACCAGTGATGCGCGGGAGGATCCGGGGCAGTACTTC CATSDAREDPGQYF
TRBJ2-1 NA NA TRBV20-1 TGCAGTGCTCCGGACTACCTCTACAATGAGCAGTTCTTC CSAPDYLYNEQFF
TRBJ1-2 NA many TRBV29-1 TGCAGCGTTGAAGTCGGAGGGGCTTTGAATGGCTACACCTTC CSVEVGGALNGYTF
TRBJ2-5 NA many TRBV20-1 TGCAGTGCTAGTGAACTAATACCCCCGGAGACCCAGTACTTC CSASELIPPETQYF
TRBJ2-1 NA NA TRBV12-3/TRBV12-4 TGTGCCAGCATTCCCGGGGGTCCGACCAGTGAGCAGTTCTTC CASIPGGPTSEQFF
TRBJ2-2 NA NA TRBV10-3 TGTGCCATCAGTGACGGCGGGGAGCTGTTTTTT CAISDGGELFF
TRBJ2-3 TRBD2 NA TRBV5-1 TGCGCCAGCAGATATCGACTAGCGGATACAGATACGCAGTATTTT CASRYRLADTDTQYF
TRBJ2-7 TRBD1 few TRBV10-2 TGCGCCAGCGTGGGACAGGGCTACGAGCAGTACTTC CASVGQGYEQYF
TRBJ2-7 NA many TRBV7-2 TGTGCCAGCAGCCTCCGGGGTCTGGCGGGAACGTTCTACGAGCAGTACTTC CASSLRGLAGTFYEQYF
TRBJ2-5 NA NA TRBV6-5 TGTGCCAGCAGTTACTCGAGCGCAGAGACCCAGTACTTC CASSYSSAETQYF
TRBJ1-2 TRBD1 NA TRBV5-6 TGTGCCAGCAGCGGCCCCGGGACAGGGGGCGGTGGCTACACCTTC CASSGPGTGGGGYTF
TRBJ2-4 NA NA TRBV12-3/TRBV12-4 TGTGCCAGCAGTTTTACGGGTGAGGGAGTACCCAAAAACATTCAGTACTTC CASSFTGEGVPKNIQYF
TRBJ1-1 NA few TRBV29-1 TGCAGCGTTGAAGATCGAGGGGAAGCTCTCTTT CSVEDRGEALF
TRBJ2-7 TRBD2 many TRBV10-2 TGCGCCACCAAAGGTACTAGCGGGGGACCCTACGAGCAGTACTTC CATKGTSGGPYEQYF
TRBJ2-7 TRBD1 NA TRBV5-1 TGCGCCAGCAGCCGGGGGCATAACAGGGGGTCCTACGAGCAGTACTTC CASSRGHNRGSYEQYF
TRBJ2-7 NA NA TRBV7-2 TGTGCCAGCAGCTTAGCGGTTTATGGGGGAGAGCAGTACTTC CASSLAVYGGEQYF
TRBJ2-7 NA few TRBV3-1 TGTGCCGGCAGCCAACAGATCTCCTACGAGCAGTACTTC CAGSQQISYEQYF
TRBJ2-7 NA many TRBV3-1 TGTGCCAGCAGCCCCCGGGAGCCCTACGAGCAGTACTTC CASSPREPYEQYF
TRBJ2-3 TRBD2 few TRBV6-2/TRBV6-3 TGTGCCAGCAGTTACTCGAAGCGGGGGGTAGATACGCAGTATTTT CASSYSKRGVDTQYF
TRBJ2-7 NA NA TRBV7-2 TGTACCAGCAGCTTAGGTCAGGCTTCCTACGAGCAGTACTTC CTSSLGQASYEQYF
TRBJ2-5 TRBD2 few TRBV11-2 TGTGCCAGCAGCTTAGCGGGGCGGGAGAAGACCCAGTACTTC CASSLAGREKTQYF
TRBJ2-7 TRBD2 few TRBV6-1 TGTGCCACCCTTAGCGGGGGTTATTCACGAGCCTACGAGCAGTACTTC CATLSGGYSRAYEQYF
TRBJ1-2 NA once TRBV29-1 TGCAGCGCCACGGCAGGGGAACGGTATAGCTACACCTTC CSATAGERYSYTF
TRBJ1-2 NA NA TRBV11-1 TGTGCCACCGGTACCGGGACGGACTATGGCTACACCTTC CATGTGTDYGYTF
TRBJ2-5 NA many TRBV6-2/TRBV6-3 TGTGCCAGCAGTTACGGGGTAGTCGAGACCCAGTACTTC CASSYGVVETQYF
TRBJ2-1 NA NA TRBV12-3/TRBV12-4 TGTGCCAGCAGGAGCCGGACTACCAATTACAATGAGCAGTTCTTC CASRSRTTNYNEQFF
TRBJ2-7 TRBD1 many TRBV6-5 TGTGCCAGCAGTTACTCCGGGACAGGGGGCTACGAGCAGTACTTC CASSYSGTGGYEQYF
TRBJ2-7 NA few TRBV18 TGTGCCAGCTCACCAGGGAAGCGGACCTACGAGCAGTACTTC CASSPGKRTYEQYF
TRBJ2-7 NA NA TRBV29-1 TGCAGCGTTGTATCCCACGAGCAGTACTTC CSVVSHEQYF
TRBJ2-1 TRBD1 few TRBV29-1 TGCAGCGTTGGCTTGACAGGGTCGAGGTACAATGAGCAGTTCTTC CSVGLTGSRYNEQFF